One sample yielded the 25 T cell receptor beta chains listed below, sequenced in a study of read filtering for tumor transcriptome and immune sequencing. This library used approximately 390 ng RNA and molecular barcoded adaptors spanning alpha/delta and beta/gamma chains. TCRdb reprocessed the reads with MiXCR, giving one entry per CDR3 protein. The table has about 30,000 distinct CDR3 sequences, under 20% seen once. Sequencing was carried out using a population of CD138-negative cells sorted from bone marrow. The receptors were sampled from a donor at least 40 years old with multiple myeloma.

The chain links TRBV6-1 to TRBJ2-1; 7 bases are a match to TRBD1. The junction had 5 bases not matched to a gene; V was cut back by 1 base and J by 2 bases. Per germline, CDR1 MNHNS and CDR2 SASEGT. The CDR3 runs 16 residues. The CDR3 nucleotides read TGTGCCAGCAGTGAAGAAGGACAGGCACCCTACAATGAGCAGTTCTTC. Translated: CASSEEGQAPYNEQFF.

The table lists this clonotype with many counts. V is TRBV12-3 or TRBV12-4 and J is TRBJ1-1; no clear D. The CDR3 loop spans 14 amino acids. V lost 8 bases and J 4 bases, leaving 17 bases between the germline ends. The CDR3 coding sequence is TGTGCCAGCGCGGTATTAGGAGGGAGCACTGAAGCTTTCTTT. The encoded protein is CASAVLGGSTEAFF.

This clonotype was recorded at least ten times. The V and J genes are TRBV4-1 and TRBJ1-2; D is ambiguous. This CDR3 has 14 amino acids. V was shortened by 3 bases and J by 2 bases, with 10 bases between the two germline ends. The germline CDR1 and CDR2 sequences are MGHRA and YSYEKL. CDR3 DNA sequence: TGCGCCAGCAGCCAGGCGGGGATAAACTATGGCTACACCTTC. It codes for CASSQAGINYGYTF.

This clonotype showed up many times. V usage is TRBV20-1 and J usage is TRBJ2-4; 8 nucleotides align to TRBD1. This CDR3 is built from 16 residues. The J segment lost 5 bases and the V segment lost 5 bases, leaving 14 bases of the junction unmatched. The germline gives CDR1 DFQATT, CDR2 SNEGSKA (reference sequence). CDR3: CSARGQGLGGQNIQYF. CDR3 in DNA: TGCAGTGCTCGAGGACAGGGTTTGGGGGGCCAAAACATTCAGTACTTC.

This clonotype is classed as medium-sized. The V call is TRBV12-3 or TRBV12-4, the J call TRBJ2-1; D gene ambiguous. The CDR3 length is 13 residues. V shed 5 bases and J shed 0 bases, with 5 bases lying between them. The CDR3 sequence: CASSLISYNEQFF. The CDR3 bases are TGTGCCAGCAGTCTAATCTCCTACAATGAGCAGTTCTTC.

At least ten counts were recorded for this clonotype. This chain uses TRBV3-1 with TRBJ2-7; D is unclear. V lost 1 base and J 0 bases, leaving 7 bases between the germline ends. The germline V gene encodes CDR1 LGHDT and CDR2 YNNKEL (reference sequence). The CDR3 sequence is 14 residues long. CDR3 nucleotide sequence: TGTGCCAGCAGCCAAGTCGTCAGCTCCTACGAGCAGTACTTC. It translates to CASSQVVSSYEQYF.

Comment on this clonotype: A much larger clone lies one base from this, so it may be a read error. V gene TRBV20-1 combines with J gene TRBJ2-5; TRBD2 matches 7 bases. This CDR3 is built from 13 residues. Germline assignment: CDR1 DFQATT and CDR2 SNEGSKA (reference sequence). The CDR3 nucleotides read TGCAGGCCGCGGGGGTCTAGCCCAGAGACCCAGCACTTC. Amino acids: CRPRGSSPETQHF.

Many counts were recorded for this clonotype. The rearrangement joins TRBV20-1 to TRBJ2-1; 7 bases fit TRBD2. The CDR3 has 13 amino acids. V lost 4 bases and J lost 2; bases outside the gene matches: 2. Germline values: CDR1 DFQATT, CDR2 SNEGSKA (reference sequence). DNA for the CDR3: TGCAGTGCTAAGCGGGGAGCCTACAATGAGCAGTTCTTC. This translates into CSAKRGAYNEQFF.

This clonotype was counted at least ten times. V gene TRBV6-1 combines with J gene TRBJ2-2; 8 bases map to TRBD1. The germline V gene encodes CDR1 MNHNS and CDR2 SASEGT. CDR3 length: 18 amino acids. Germline trimming cut 3 bases from V and 6 bases from J; bases unmatched to any gene: 15. The CDR3 DNA reads as TGTGCCAGCAGTGACAGGGGGCCCTCCTGGCGAGGGGCCGGGGAGCTGTTTTTT. Translated, it gives CASSDRGPSWRGAGELFF.

This clonotype has a count of ten or more. The rearrangement uses TRBV18 and TRBJ1-1; no clear D. The V end was cut by 2 bases, the J end by 3 bases, with 7 bases between. CDR3 length: 13 amino acids. Germline CDR1 KGHSH, CDR2 LQKENI. CDR3 in amino acids: CASSPEPDTEAFF. The CDR3 nucleotides are TGTGCCAGCTCACCAGAGCCAGACACTGAAGCTTTCTTT.

The sample holds many counts of this clonotype. The CDR3, as DNA: TGCGCCAGCAGCTTGCAGGAGGTTCGGGCAGATACGCAGTATTTT. Translation: CASSLQEVRADTQYF. The chain employs TRBV5-1 and TRBJ2-3; D possibly corresponds to TRBD2 (5 bases). The CDR3 is 15 amino acids. V shed 1 base and J shed 4 bases, with 13 bases lying between them. CDR1 and CDR2 (germline): SGHRS, YFSETQ.

The table lists this clonotype with many counts. The chain recombines TRBV27 with TRBJ2-1, with a weak D call TRBD2 (5 bases). The V end lost 0 bases, the J end lost 7 bases, and 7 bases lay between the germline ends. Germline assignment: CDR1 MNHEY and CDR2 SMNVEV (reference sequence). The CDR3 sequence is 13 residues long. CDR3 sequence (DNA): TGTGCCAGCAGTTTATCCCCGGGAAATGAGCAGTTCTTC. Its protein product is CASSLSPGNEQFF.

In its sample, this clonotype was seen many times. CDR3 coding DNA: TGTGCCAGCAGCTTAGCGGGGGGACAAGAGACCCAGTACTTC. Amino acids: CASSLAGGQETQYF. The chain recombines TRBV7-2 with TRBJ2-5, with D possibly matching TRBD2 (6 bases). The ends were cut back, 0 bases at V and 2 bases at J, with 7 bases in the middle. The germline V gene encodes CDR1 SGHTA and CDR2 FQGNSA. This CDR3 contains 14 residues.

At least ten counts were recorded for this clonotype. The chain carries TRBV10-3 and TRBJ2-5; D is uncertain. The CDR3 extends over 15 amino acids. The germline V gene has CDR1 ENHRY and CDR2 SYGVKD. V was clipped by 0 bases and J by 5 bases, with 13 bases between them. The CDR3 DNA reads TGTGCCATCAGTGAGTCGAGCGTCAGGACGGAGACCCAGTACTTC. Translation gives CAISESSVRTETQYF.

This clonotype showed up many times. The chain has TRBV6-5 and TRBJ1-1, with D perhaps matching TRBD1 (6 bases). This CDR3 is 14 amino acids long. From germline, CDR1 is MNHEY and CDR2 SVGAGI. V was pared by 5 bases and J by 2 bases, with 12 bases between. CDR3 protein: CASSHRGINTEAFF. Here the CDR3 DNA reads TGTGCCAGCAGTCATAGGGGGATAAACACTGAAGCTTTCTTT.

This clonotype was detected many times. The rearrangement joins TRBV6-6 to TRBJ2-1; no clear D. CDR1 is MNHNY, CDR2 SVGAGI, per germline (reference sequence). V lost 2 bases to trimming and J lost 0 bases, with 11 bases between them. This CDR3 is 16 amino acids long. The CDR3 coding sequence is TGTGCCAGCAGTTACCGGGCCGGGCTCTCCTACAATGAGCAGTTCTTC. Its translation: CASSYRAGLSYNEQFF.

In its sample, this clonotype was seen many times. V usage is TRBV5-4 and J usage is TRBJ2-1; 8 bases agree with TRBD2. Germline CDR1 is SGHNT and CDR2 is YYREEE (reference sequence). Trimming cost V 4 bases and J 2 bases; bases outside gene matches: 5. The CDR3 loop spans 15 amino acids. CDR3 coding DNA: TGTGCCAGCAGCCGGGGGGGGGGGCCCTACAATGAGCAGTTCTTC. Residues: CASSRGGGPYNEQFF.

By sample share, this clonotype is medium-sized. The gene calls are TRBV19 and TRBJ2-7; 11 nucleotides align to TRBD1. Germline lookup yields CDR1 LNHDA and CDR2 SQIVND (reference sequence). With 7 bases clipped from V and 6 bases from J, the junction kept 8 bases outside the gene matches. The CDR3 runs to 14 residues. Here the CDR3 reads CASTPGQGGGEQYF. CDR3 in DNA: TGTGCCAGTACCCCGGGACAGGGGGGCGGCGAGCAGTACTTC.

This clonotype was observed at least ten times. V gene TRBV10-3 combines with J gene TRBJ2-2; 7 bases are shared with TRBD1. The CDR3 spans 14 residues. With 9 bases clipped from V and 3 bases from J, the junction kept 7 bases outside the gene matches. Looked up from germline, CDR1 is ENHRY and CDR2 is SYGVKD. The CDR3 bases are TGTGCCATGTGGGACAGACCTGACACCGGGGAGCTGTTTTTT. This sequence encodes CAMWDRPDTGELFF.

This clonotype was detected ten times or more. The chain couples TRBV12-5 to TRBJ2-5; D perhaps matches TRBD1 (6 bases). CDR3 size: 16 residues. The germline V gene has CDR1 LGHNT and CDR2 FRNRAP. V was trimmed by 4 bases and J by 1 base, leaving 16 bases between them. The CDR3 DNA follows: TGTGCTAGTGGTTCCCACACTAAGACAGGCCAAGAGACCCAGTACTTC. It yields the protein CASGSHTKTGQETQYF.

This clonotype showed up just a few times. A much larger clone differs from this one at a single base, so this may be a read error. The chain uses TRBV6-2 or TRBV6-3 and TRBJ1-5; D perhaps matches TRBD1 (5 bases). The CDR3 has 13 amino acids. In germline, CDR1 is MNHEY, CDR2 SVGEGT. The CDR3 loop reads CANSWGSNQPQHF. The CDR3 region has the DNA TGTGCCAACAGTTGGGGCAGCAATCAGCCCCAGCATTTT.

This clonotype appeared many times. V usage is TRBV2 and J usage is TRBJ1-1; D not resolved. Germline V gives CDR1 SNHLY, CDR2 FYNNEI. CDR3 length: 14 residues. The V end was cut by 5 bases, the J end by 6 bases, with 16 bases between. CDR3 amino acids: CASSNGQLLAEAFF. DNA for the CDR3: TGTGCCAGCAGTAACGGGCAGCTTCTCGCTGAAGCTTTCTTT.

This clonotype was counted at least ten times. The V gene is TRBV7-9, the J gene TRBJ2-5; D is unresolved. Deletions cut 2 bases from V and 6 bases from J, with 13 bases between. From germline, CDR1 is SEHNR and CDR2 FQNEAQ (reference sequence). The CDR3 is 14 amino acids. Here the CDR3 DNA reads TGTGCCAGCAGCTTATGGTCAGGAGTACAGACCCAGTACTTC. It specifies CASSLWSGVQTQYF.

This clonotype was found many times. J is TRBJ2-1 and V is TRBV5-5, with D unresolved. Trimming pared 1 base from V and 4 bases from J, leaving 12 bases between. Germline V gene sequence: CDR1 SGHKS, CDR2 YYEKEE (reference sequence). The CDR3 totals 15 residues. This CDR3 is CASSLYRTVYNEQFF. For the CDR3, the DNA is TGTGCCAGCAGCTTGTACCGGACGGTATACAATGAGCAGTTCTTC.

As for this clonotype: A much larger clone is a single base away; this may be a read error. V usage is TRBV5-1 and J usage is TRBJ2-3; 8 nucleotides line up with TRBD2. This CDR3 comprises 17 residues. V lost 1 base, J lost 2 bases, and 9 bases stayed unmatched. Germline lookup yields CDR1 SGHRS and CDR2 YFSETQ. The CDR3 is CASSLWSGAGVTDTQYF. The CDR3 DNA reads as TGCGCCAGCAGCTTGTGGTCCGGAGCGGGGGTCACAGATACGCAGTATTTT.